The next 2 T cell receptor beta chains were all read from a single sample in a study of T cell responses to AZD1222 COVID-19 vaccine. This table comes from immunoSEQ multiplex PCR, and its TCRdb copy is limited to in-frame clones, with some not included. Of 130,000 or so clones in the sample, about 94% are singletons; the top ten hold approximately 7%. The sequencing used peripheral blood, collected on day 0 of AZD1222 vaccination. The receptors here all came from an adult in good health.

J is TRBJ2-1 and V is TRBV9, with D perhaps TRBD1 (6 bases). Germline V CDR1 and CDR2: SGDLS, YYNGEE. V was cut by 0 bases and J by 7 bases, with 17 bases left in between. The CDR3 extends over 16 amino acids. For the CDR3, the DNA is TGTGCCAGCAGCGTAGATTCAGACAGGCTGGAAAATGAGCAGTTCTTC. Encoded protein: CASSVDSDRLENEQFF.

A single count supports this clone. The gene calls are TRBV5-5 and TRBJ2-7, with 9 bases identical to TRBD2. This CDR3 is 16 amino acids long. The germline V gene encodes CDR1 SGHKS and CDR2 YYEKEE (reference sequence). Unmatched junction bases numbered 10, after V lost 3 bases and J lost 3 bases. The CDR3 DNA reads TGTGCCAGCAGCTGGGGGGTAGCGGGAGTTTTCTACGAGCAGTACTTC. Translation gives CASSWGVAGVFYEQYF.